The rows below give T cell receptor beta chains drawn from one sample of a study of T cell responses to AZD1222 COVID-19 vaccine. Profiling relied on immunoSEQ multiplex PCR, and the TCRdb table lists in-frame clones only, not all of them. The repertoire consists of some 150,000 clones, with 87% occurring once and the leading ten covering approximately 9%. Material: peripheral blood, obtained 28 days after the second AZD1222 dose. Receptors were obtained from an adult who received the AZD1222 COVID-19 vaccine. CDR3s include the opening cysteine and the closing phenylalanine or tryptophan. A D gene is named only where the DNA matches it firmly. Only some rows state a clone size, as once, few, many or a class for expanded clones.

-,TRBV2,TRBJ1-1,TRBD1,TGTGCCAGCAGATCACAGGGGGCAGAGGGAGCTTTCTTT,CASRSQGAEGAFF
-,TRBV7-9,TRBJ1-3,TRBD1,TGTGCCAGCAGCCCGGACAGGGGCTCTGGAAACACCATATATTTT,CASSPDRGSGNTIYF
-,TRBV5-1,TRBJ2-1,TRBD2,TGCGCCAGCAGGACTAGCGGGGCAAGCTCCTACAATGAGCAGTTCTTC,CASRTSGASSYNEQFF
-,TRBV7-3,TRBJ2-2,TRBD2,TGTGCCACCGGGACTAGCGGGAACACCGGGGAGCTGTTTTTT,CATGTSGNTGELFF
once,TRBV5-1,TRBJ1-3,TRBD1,TGCGCCAGCAGCTTGCAGGGGGGCGGCACGGGAAACACCATATATTTT,CASSLQGGGTGNTIYF
-,TRBV3-1/TRBV3-2,TRBJ2-2,TRBD1,TGTGCCAGCAGCCCCCAACCGGGGACAGTCGGGGAGCTGTTTTTT,CASSPQPGTVGELFF
once,TRBV28,TRBJ1-4,-,TGTGCCAGCAGTTTGCCCGCAGGGGCTTACAATGAAAAACTGTTTTTT,CASSLPAGAYNEKLFF
-,TRBV3-1/TRBV3-2,TRBJ1-4,-,TGTGCCAGCAGCCCCATGACACCGCGGGGGGGGGAAAAACTGTTTTTT,CASSPMTPRGGEKLFF
-,TRBV29-1,TRBJ1-5,-,TGCAGCGAGGGGAGAAGGCAGAGCAATCAGCCCCAGCATTTT,CSEGRRQSNQPQHF
-,TRBV28,TRBJ1-2,-,TGTGCCAGCTGGAGGGGGGGAAACTATGGCTACACCTTC,CASWRGGNYGYTF
-,TRBV7-9,TRBJ1-1,-,TGTGCCAGCAGCCAACAGCAGAACACTGAAGCTTTCTTT,CASSQQQNTEAFF
-,TRBV5-1,TRBJ1-4,-,TGCGCCAGCAGCTTGGCCGACCCGGTCGGGGAAAAACTGTTTTTT,CASSLADPVGEKLFF
-,TRBV5-4,TRBJ2-3,TRBD2,TGTGCCAGCAGCTCGAAACTAGCGGGAGATAGAGATACGCAGTATTTT,CASSSKLAGDRDTQYF
-,TRBV19,TRBJ1-1,-,TGTGCCAGTAAATTAAACACTGAAGCTTTCTTT,CASKLNTEAFF
-,TRBV5-6,TRBJ1-2,TRBD1,TGTGCCAGCAGCTCCCCGGGACAGAGTAACTATGGCTACACCTTC,CASSSPGQSNYGYTF
-,TRBV28,TRBJ2-1,-,TGTGCCAGCAGTTTTAGGTCCCCCTACAATGAGCAGTTCTTC,CASSFRSPYNEQFF
-,TRBV19,TRBJ1-2,TRBD1,TGTGCCAGTAGTATCGACAGGGTCGGCTACACCTTC,CASSIDRVGYTF
-,TRBV21-1,TRBJ2-3,-,TGTGCCAGCAGCAGCAGACCTTCCTTCGATACGCAGTATTTT,CASSSRPSFDTQYF
-,TRBV29-1,TRBJ2-6,-,TGCAGCGTTGAAAGGCCTACTCGGGGTTCTGGGGCCAACGTCCTGACTTTC,CSVERPTRGSGANVLTF
-,TRBV28,TRBJ2-6,-,TGTGCCAGCAGGAACACCCACTCTGGGGCCAACGTCCTGACTTTC,CASRNTHSGANVLTF
-,TRBV7-8,TRBJ2-5,-,TGTGCCAGCAGCACCGGGACGGTTCAAGAGACCCAGTACTTC,CASSTGTVQETQYF
-,TRBV18,TRBJ1-1,TRBD1,TGTGCCAGCTCACCCGGGACAGGGGGCGAAGCTTTCTTT,CASSPGTGGEAFF
-,TRBV3-1/TRBV3-2,TRBJ2-2,-,TGTGCCAGCAGCCAAGATGTGCGCGTCGGAAGCACCGGGGAGCTGTTTTTT,CASSQDVRVGSTGELFF
-,TRBV19,TRBJ2-1,TRBD2,TGTGCCAGTAGTATTGGACTAGCGGGAACTGAGCAGTTCTTC,CASSIGLAGTEQFF
-,TRBV19,TRBJ1-1,-,TGTGCCAGTAGTTCGAACTCCTTGAGAGCAGAAGCTTTCTTT,CASSSNSLRAEAFF
-,TRBV12-3/TRBV12-4,TRBJ2-1,-,TGTGCCAGCAGTCCCCCGGGGGAGCAGTTCTTC,CASSPPGEQFF
-,TRBV24-1,TRBJ1-5,-,TGTGCCACCAATGACGGACCCAATCAGCCCCAGCATTTT,CATNDGPNQPQHF
-,TRBV28,TRBJ1-5,TRBD1,TGTGCCAGCAGTTCCGGGACAGGGAAACCCCAGCATTTT,CASSSGTGKPQHF
once,TRBV5-6,TRBJ2-1,TRBD1,TGTGCCAGTGGGACAGGGCCAAACAATGAGCAGTTCTTC,CASGTGPNNEQFF
-,TRBV2,TRBJ1-1,TRBD1,TGTGCCAGCAGTTTGGACAGGGGTAAAACTGAAGCTTTCTTT,CASSLDRGKTEAFF
-,TRBV6-5,TRBJ1-1,-,TGTGCCAGCAGTTTATTATCCGGGAGCTCTGAAGCTTTCTTT,CASSLLSGSSEAFF
-,TRBV15,TRBJ2-1,-,TGTGCCACCAGCAGTAGAGGGAGCTCCTACAATGAGCAGTTCTTC,CATSSRGSSYNEQFF
once,TRBV5-1,TRBJ1-1,-,TGCGCCAGCAGCCTCGGAGGGGCCTCCGGGTACACTGAAGCTTTCTTT,CASSLGGASGYTEAFF
-,TRBV29-1,TRBJ2-1,-,TGCAGCGTCCCCTTGGGGAAACCCTCCTACAATGAGCAGTTCTTC,CSVPLGKPSYNEQFF
-,TRBV5-6,TRBJ1-5,TRBD1,TGTGCCAGCAGCCGGGACAGGCTCCAGCCCCAGCATTTT,CASSRDRLQPQHF
-,TRBV27,TRBJ2-5,TRBD2,TGTGCCAGCAGTCTCATGGGACTAGCGGACCAAGAGACCCAGTACTTC,CASSLMGLADQETQYF
-,TRBV28,TRBJ2-5,-,TGTGCCAGCAGACCAGGCTTACAGTACCAAGAGACCCAGTACTTC,CASRPGLQYQETQYF
-,TRBV6-5,TRBJ1-2,TRBD1,TGTGCCAGCACCCGAACAGGGGCCTCTAACTATGGCTACACCTTC,CASTRTGASNYGYTF
-,TRBV19,TRBJ2-1,TRBD1,TGTGCCAGTATCCCACAGGGGGCGCGGGGCAATGAGCAGTTCTTC,CASIPQGARGNEQFF
-,TRBV6-6,TRBJ1-2,TRBD1,TGTGCCAGCAGTTACCCGCGGACAGGGGGTAATGGCTACACCTTC,CASSYPRTGGNGYTF
-,TRBV6-5,TRBJ2-5,TRBD1,TGTGCCAGCAGTCGAGGGACAGGAGAGACCCAGTACTTC,CASSRGTGETQYF
-,TRBV10-2,TRBJ2-1,TRBD2,TGCGCCAGCAGTCCGGGACTAGCGCGATACAATGAGCAGTTCTTC,CASSPGLARYNEQFF
-,TRBV12-3/TRBV12-4,TRBJ2-1,-,TGTGCCAGCAGGATGAGTGACTACAATGAGCAGTTCTTC,CASRMSDYNEQFF
-,TRBV18,TRBJ1-1,-,TGTGCCAGCTCACCACAAGCTGCTGGCGGCACTGAAGCTTTCTTT,CASSPQAAGGTEAFF
-,TRBV4-2,TRBJ1-5,TRBD1,TGTGCCAGCAGCCGAGAGGACAGGAGCAATCAGCCCCAGCATTTT,CASSREDRSNQPQHF
-,TRBV5-1,TRBJ2-1,-,TGCGCCAGCAGCTTGGAGGGTTACGATGAGCAGTTCTTC,CASSLEGYDEQFF
-,TRBV2,TRBJ2-7,-,TGTGCCAGGGATGGTGTAGGGATGCACGAGCAGTACTTC,CARDGVGMHEQYF
-,TRBV25-1,TRBJ1-2,-,TGTGCCAGCACCCGTGGCAGCATCCTTGATGGCTACACCTTC,CASTRGSILDGYTF
-,TRBV29-1,TRBJ2-7,-,TGCAGCGTCACCTTCCTAGGGGGAGGGCGGGGCGAGCAGTACTTC,CSVTFLGGGRGEQYF
-,TRBV18,TRBJ1-1,-,TGTGCCAGCTCACCATCCGGGGAGAACACTGAAGCTTTCTTT,CASSPSGENTEAFF
once,TRBV7-9,TRBJ1-5,TRBD1,TGTGCCAGCAGCTACGGACAGGGGGTAATCAGTAATCAGCCCCAGCATTTT,CASSYGQGVISNQPQHF
-,TRBV5-1,TRBJ1-3,-,TGCGCCAGCAGCTTGGTTGGGGGATCTGGAAACACCATATATTTT,CASSLVGGSGNTIYF
-,TRBV19,TRBJ1-1,-,TGTGCCAGTAGACCCGAGGGGGGACAAAGACTGAACACTGAAGCTTTCTTT,CASRPEGGQRLNTEAFF
-,TRBV7-2,TRBJ2-1,-,TGTGCCAGCAGCTTGTCTCTCTCCTACAATGAGCAGTTCTTC,CASSLSLSYNEQFF
-,TRBV19,TRBJ1-2,-,TGTGCCAGTAGTATTCCAGGGGTAGGTGGCTACACCTTC,CASSIPGVGGYTF
-,TRBV6-5,TRBJ2-1,-,TGTGCCAGCAGTTCGTACAGACCCTATAAGGGCAATGAGCAGTTCTTC,CASSSYRPYKGNEQFF
-,TRBV15,TRBJ2-7,TRBD2,TGTGCCACCAGCAGAGAGAGTTCTAGCGGAAACTACGAGCAGTACTTC,CATSRESSSGNYEQYF